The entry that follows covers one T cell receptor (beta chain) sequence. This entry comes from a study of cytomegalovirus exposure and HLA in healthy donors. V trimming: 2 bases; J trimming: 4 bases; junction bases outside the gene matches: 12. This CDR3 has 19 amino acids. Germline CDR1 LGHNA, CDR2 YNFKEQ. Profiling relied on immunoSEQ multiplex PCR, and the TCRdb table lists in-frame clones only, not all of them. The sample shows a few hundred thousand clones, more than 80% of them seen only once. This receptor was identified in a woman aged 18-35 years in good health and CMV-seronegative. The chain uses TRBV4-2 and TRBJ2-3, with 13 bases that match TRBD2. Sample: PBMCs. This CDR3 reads CASSQRTSGSPGGADTQYF. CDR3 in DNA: TGTGCCAGCAGCCAAAGGACTAGCGGGAGTCCCGGCGGCGCAGATACGCAGTATTTT.